The entry below describes one TCR beta chain. This clonotype was observed at least ten times. Its antigen is still unknown. No much larger clonotype is one base removed from it; base qualities were not supplied. For two to four days, T cells were expanded from blood mononuclear cells using either the anti-CD3 antibody OKT3 or CD3/CD28 Dynabeads. The culture conditions for expanded T cells were RPMI 1640 plus 10% fetal bovine serum, recombinant human IL-2 (about 97 IU/ml) and IL-7 (about 5.2 ng/ml). Each coculture mixed 5 x 10^4 or so target cells and 5 x 10^4 or so normal T cells with bispecific antibody in approximately 100 ul and was incubated at 37 degrees C for 15 to 20 hours. Every bispecific antibody was made of two single-chain variable fragments, expressed in a single-chain diabody format carrying a His tag. Effector T cells came from healthy human donors; peripheral blood mononuclear cells were isolated from leukapheresis samples by Ficoll density gradient centrifugation.

Relative to germline, V is missing 5 bases and J is missing 10 bases, with 2 bases of the junction outside any gene match. Taken from cysteine to phenylalanine, the CDR3 has 12 residues. Kept here is only the CDR3 DNA, which spans 36 bases and is read in frame from base 1. CDR1 and CDR2, per the germline V gene (reference sequence), are MNHEY and SMNVEV. Unique molecular identifier barcodes were built into the libraries and used for clonotype quantification. Qiagen AllPrep DNA/RNA Micro kits were used to isolate total RNA, and an Agilent TapeStation was used to check RNA quality. TCR beta libraries were constructed by 5' RACE, in which cDNA synthesis was followed by two PCR steps with TCR beta constant-region gene-specific primers. An Illumina MiSeq platform was used to sequence the TCR beta libraries. Per the source publication's procedure: Reads were processed with MIGEC, MiXCR and VDJtools. The frequency of each clonotype was calculated as the fraction of all unique molecular identifiers in the sample that belonged to that clonotype. Nonfunctional TRBV genes classified in IMGT as pseudogenes or open reading frames, such as TRBV1, TRBV12-1 and TRBV21, were excluded. TCRdb itself trimmed the public reads at Q25 with fastp, ran MiXCR and retained productive beta chains. Rows are combined by CDR3 protein, so each entry shows the most common genes and DNA. What appears here as the V and J calls and clone size reflects TCRdb's work, not the paper's. Present in this sample are approximately 15,000 distinct CDR3 sequences, around 2.1% of which were seen just once. Roughly 7.2% of the sample rests with the top ten.

This specimen belongs to a study of beta chain bispecific antibodies for T cell cancers (dated by TCRdb to the early 2020s). Regarding the research as a whole: Healthy donor T cells were cocultured with T cell leukemia lines and bispecific antibodies, and TRBV sequencing of the surviving cells was then used to measure how much each TRBV family was depleted. Jurkat cells expressed surface TRBV12 (TRBV12-3), and HPB-ALL cells expressed surface TRBV5-5.

The paper as a whole reports these results and caveats: Cross-reactivity of the anti-TRBV5-5 antibody with TRBV5-6 was attributed to high sequence similarity between the two genes. Each sequenced sample mixed leukemia cell line cells with normal T cells, and most targeted TRBV signal came from the leukemia cells rather than normal T cells.

The chain is made from TRBV27 and TRBJ1-6, and TRBD1 matches 7 of the central bases. Source material: healthy donor T cells cultured with leukemia cells. This receptor was obtained from a human donor in good health. Some clones in this sample may be carry-over from other donors' samples. Here is the DNA: TGTGCCAGCAGTCTAGGGGGCTCACCCCTCCACTTT. It translates as CASSLGGSPLHF.